Sequencing of this T cell receptor (beta chain) was carried out in a study of cytomegalovirus exposure and HLA in healthy donors. The PCR had 60 Vbeta and 13 Jbeta primers. Using immunoSEQ multiplex PCR, the repertoire was profiled, and TCRdb retains in-frame clones only, with some absent. This table has approximately 170,000 clones, around 78% appearing once. As concerns this clone: Germline and junction disagree at one end, which may indicate a read error.

The CDR3 contains 16 residues. Germline loops: CDR1 SEHNR, CDR2 FQNEAQ (reference sequence). The sequenced sample consisted of PBMCs. The chain employs TRBV7-9 and TRBJ2-3; 11 bases line up with TRBD2. This sequence originates from a man aged 35 to 55 in good health and CMV-seronegative. CDR3: CSSSFPTSGKADTQYF. The CDR3 nucleotides read TGTTCCAGCAGCTTTCCGACTAGCGGGAAGGCAGATACGCAGTATTTT.